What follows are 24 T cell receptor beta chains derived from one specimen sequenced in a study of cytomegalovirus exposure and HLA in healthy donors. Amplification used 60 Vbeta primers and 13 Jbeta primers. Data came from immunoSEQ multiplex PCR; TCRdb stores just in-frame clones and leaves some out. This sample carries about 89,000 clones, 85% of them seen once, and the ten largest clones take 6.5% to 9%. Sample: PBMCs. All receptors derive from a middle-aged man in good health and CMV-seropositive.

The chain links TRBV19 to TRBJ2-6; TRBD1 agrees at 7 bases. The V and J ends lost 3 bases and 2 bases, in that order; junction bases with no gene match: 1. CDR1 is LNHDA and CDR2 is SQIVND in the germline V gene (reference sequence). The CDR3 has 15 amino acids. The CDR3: CASSMQGAGANVLTF. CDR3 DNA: TGTGCCAGTAGTATGCAGGGGGCTGGGGCCAACGTCCTGACTTTC.

The CDR3 DNA follows: TGTGCCAGCAGCTTACGGGGACTAAGGAGCTCTGGGGCCAACGTCCTGACTTTC. Translated, it gives CASSLRGLRSSGANVLTF. The chain recombines TRBV7-3 with TRBJ2-6, with 7 nucleotides matching TRBD2. The CDR3 is 18 residues long. Germline lookup yields CDR1 SGHTA and CDR2 FQGTGA. V was pared by 2 bases and J by 0 bases, with 7 bases of the junction left unmatched.

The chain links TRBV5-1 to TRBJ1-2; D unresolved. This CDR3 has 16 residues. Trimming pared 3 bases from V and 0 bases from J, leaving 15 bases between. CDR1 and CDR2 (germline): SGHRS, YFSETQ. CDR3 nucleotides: TGCGCCAGCAGCTCCGGCCTAGGCGGAACTAACTATGGCTACACCTTC. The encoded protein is CASSSGLGGTNYGYTF.

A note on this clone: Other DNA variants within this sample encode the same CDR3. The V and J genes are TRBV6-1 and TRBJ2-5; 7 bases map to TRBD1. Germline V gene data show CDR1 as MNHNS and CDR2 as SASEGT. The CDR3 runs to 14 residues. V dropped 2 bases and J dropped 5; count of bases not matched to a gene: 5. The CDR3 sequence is CASSELGGPETQYF. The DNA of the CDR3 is TGTGCCAGCAGTGAACTAGGGGGCCCGGAGACCCAGTACTTC.

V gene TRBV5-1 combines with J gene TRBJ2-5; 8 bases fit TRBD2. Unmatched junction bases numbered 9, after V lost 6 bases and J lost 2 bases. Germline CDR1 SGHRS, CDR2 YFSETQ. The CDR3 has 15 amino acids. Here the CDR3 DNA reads TGCGCCAGCACCCTCGCCGGCGGGGGGCAAGAGACCCAGTACTTC. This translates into CASTLAGGGQETQYF.

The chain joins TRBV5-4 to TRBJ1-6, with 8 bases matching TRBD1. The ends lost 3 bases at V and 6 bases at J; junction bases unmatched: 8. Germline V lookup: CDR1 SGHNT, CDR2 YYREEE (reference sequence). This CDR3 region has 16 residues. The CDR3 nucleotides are TGTGCCAGCAGCTATGACAGGGGTGATTCTAATTCACCCCTCCACTTT. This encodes CASSYDRGDSNSPLHF.

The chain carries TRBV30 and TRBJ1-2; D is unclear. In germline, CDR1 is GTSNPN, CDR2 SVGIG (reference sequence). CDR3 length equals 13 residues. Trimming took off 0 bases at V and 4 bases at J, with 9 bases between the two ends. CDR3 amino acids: CAWSVGSSYGYTF. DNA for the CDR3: TGTGCCTGGAGTGTGGGCAGTTCCTATGGCTACACCTTC.

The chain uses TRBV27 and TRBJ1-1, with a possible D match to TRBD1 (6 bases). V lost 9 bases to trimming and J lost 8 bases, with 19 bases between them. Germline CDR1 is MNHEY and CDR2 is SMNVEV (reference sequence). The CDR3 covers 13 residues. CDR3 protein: CASQPGHSREAFF. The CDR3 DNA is TGTGCCAGTCAACCGGGACACTCAAGGGAAGCTTTCTTT.

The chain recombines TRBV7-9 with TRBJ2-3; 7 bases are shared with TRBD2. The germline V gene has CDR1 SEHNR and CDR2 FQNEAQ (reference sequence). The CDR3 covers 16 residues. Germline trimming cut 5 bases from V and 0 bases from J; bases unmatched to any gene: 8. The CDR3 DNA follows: TGTGCCAGCAGCAGGAGAGCGGGATCTAGCACAGATACGCAGTATTTT. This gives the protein CASSRRAGSSTDTQYF.

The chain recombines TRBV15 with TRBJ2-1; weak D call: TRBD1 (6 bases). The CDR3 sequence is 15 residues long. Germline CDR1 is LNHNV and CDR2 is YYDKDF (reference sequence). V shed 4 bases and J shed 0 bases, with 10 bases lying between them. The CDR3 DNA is TGTGCCACCAGCAACAGGGCCAGCTCCTACAATGAGCAGTTCTTC. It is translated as CATSNRASSYNEQFF. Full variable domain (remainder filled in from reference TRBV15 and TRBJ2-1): DAMVIQNPRYQVTQFGKPVTLSCSQTLNHNVMYWYQQKSSQAPKLLFHYYDKDFNNEADTPDNFQSRRPNTSFCFLDIRSPGLGDTAMYLCATSNRASSYNEQFFGPGTRLTVL.

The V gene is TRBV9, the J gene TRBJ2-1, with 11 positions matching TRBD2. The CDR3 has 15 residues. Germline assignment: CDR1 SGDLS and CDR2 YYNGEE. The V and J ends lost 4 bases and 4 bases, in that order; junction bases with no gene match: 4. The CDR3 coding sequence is TGTGCCAGCAGCACCCGACTAGCGGGATACAATGAGCAGTTCTTC. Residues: CASSTRLAGYNEQFF.

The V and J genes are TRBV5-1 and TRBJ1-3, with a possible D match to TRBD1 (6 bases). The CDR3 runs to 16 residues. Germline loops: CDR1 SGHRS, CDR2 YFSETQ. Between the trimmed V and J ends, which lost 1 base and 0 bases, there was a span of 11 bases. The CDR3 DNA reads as TGCGCCAGCAGCTTGACGGCAGGGGACTCTGGAAACACCATATATTTT. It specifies CASSLTAGDSGNTIYF.

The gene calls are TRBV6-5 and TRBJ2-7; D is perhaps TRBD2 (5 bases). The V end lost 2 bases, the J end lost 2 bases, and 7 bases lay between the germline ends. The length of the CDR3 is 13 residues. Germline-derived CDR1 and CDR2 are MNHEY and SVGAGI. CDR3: CASSYTGTYEQYF. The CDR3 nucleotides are TGTGCCAGCAGTTACACGGGGACCTACGAGCAGTACTTC.

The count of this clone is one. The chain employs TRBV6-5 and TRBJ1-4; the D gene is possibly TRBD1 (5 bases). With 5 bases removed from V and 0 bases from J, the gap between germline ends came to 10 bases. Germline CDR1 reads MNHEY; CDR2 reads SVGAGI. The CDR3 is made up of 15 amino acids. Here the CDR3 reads CASSLGRSTNEKLFF. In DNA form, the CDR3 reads TGTGCCAGCAGTCTGGGGCGGTCAACTAATGAAAAACTGTTTTTT.

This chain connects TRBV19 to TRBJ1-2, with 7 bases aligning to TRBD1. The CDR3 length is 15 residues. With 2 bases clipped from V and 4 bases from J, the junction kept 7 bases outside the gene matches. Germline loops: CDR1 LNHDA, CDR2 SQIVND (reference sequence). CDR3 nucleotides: TGTGCCAGTAGTATACAGGCGGACAGGCCCTATGGCTACACCTTC. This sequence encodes CASSIQADRPYGYTF.

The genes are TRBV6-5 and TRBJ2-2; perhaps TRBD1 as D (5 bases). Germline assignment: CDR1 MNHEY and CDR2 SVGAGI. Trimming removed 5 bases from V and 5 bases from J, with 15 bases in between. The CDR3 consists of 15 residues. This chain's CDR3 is CASSPRQGGTGELFF. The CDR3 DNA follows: TGTGCCAGCAGTCCCCGCCAGGGTGGGACCGGGGAGCTGTTTTTT.

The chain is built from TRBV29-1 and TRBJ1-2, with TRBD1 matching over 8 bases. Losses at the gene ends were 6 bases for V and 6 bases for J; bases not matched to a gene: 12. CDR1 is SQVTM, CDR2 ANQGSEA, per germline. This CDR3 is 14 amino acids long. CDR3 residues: CSVTLRTGLHGYTF. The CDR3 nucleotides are TGCAGCGTAACCCTCCGGACAGGGCTCCATGGCTACACCTTC.

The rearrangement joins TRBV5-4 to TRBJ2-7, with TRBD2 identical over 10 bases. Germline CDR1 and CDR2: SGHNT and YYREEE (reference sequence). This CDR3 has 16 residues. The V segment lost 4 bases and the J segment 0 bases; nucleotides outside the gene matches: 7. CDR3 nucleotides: TGTGCCAGCAGCCTAACAAGCGGGAGGGCCTCCTACGAGCAGTACTTC. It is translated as CASSLTSGRASYEQYF.

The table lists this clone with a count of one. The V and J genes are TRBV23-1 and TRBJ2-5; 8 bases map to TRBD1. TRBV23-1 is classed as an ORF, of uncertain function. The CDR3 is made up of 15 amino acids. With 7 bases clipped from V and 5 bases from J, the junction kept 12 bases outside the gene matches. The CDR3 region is CASTSRTGIDETQYF. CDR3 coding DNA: TGCGCCAGCACCTCAAGGACAGGGATCGATGAGACCCAGTACTTC.

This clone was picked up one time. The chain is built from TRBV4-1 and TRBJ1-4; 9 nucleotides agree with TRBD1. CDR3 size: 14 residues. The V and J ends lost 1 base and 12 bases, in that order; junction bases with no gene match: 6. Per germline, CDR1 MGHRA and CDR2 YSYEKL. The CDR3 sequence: CASSQGDRESELFF. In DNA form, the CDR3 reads TGCGCCAGCAGCCAAGGGGACAGGGAGAGTGAACTGTTTTTT.

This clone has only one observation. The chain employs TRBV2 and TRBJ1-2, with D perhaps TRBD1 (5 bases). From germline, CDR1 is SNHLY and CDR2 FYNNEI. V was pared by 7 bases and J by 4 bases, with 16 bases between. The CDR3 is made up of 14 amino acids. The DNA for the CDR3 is TGTGCCAGCACCAGTAGTGGACATACCTATGGCTACACCTTC. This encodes CASTSSGHTYGYTF.

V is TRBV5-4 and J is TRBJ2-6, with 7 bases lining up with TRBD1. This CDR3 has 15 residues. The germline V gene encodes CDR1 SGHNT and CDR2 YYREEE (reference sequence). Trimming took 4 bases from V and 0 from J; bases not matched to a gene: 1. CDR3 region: CASSGQVSGANVLTF. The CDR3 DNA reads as TGTGCCAGCAGCGGACAGGTCTCTGGGGCCAACGTCCTGACTTTC.

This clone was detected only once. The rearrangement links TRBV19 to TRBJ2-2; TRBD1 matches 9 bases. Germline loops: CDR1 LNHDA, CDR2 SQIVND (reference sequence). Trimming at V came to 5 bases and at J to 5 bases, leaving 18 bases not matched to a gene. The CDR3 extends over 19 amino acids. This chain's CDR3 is CASSPNPKQGARRTGELFF. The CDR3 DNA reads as TGTGCCAGTAGTCCCAACCCCAAACAGGGGGCGCGAAGGACCGGGGAGCTGTTTTTT.

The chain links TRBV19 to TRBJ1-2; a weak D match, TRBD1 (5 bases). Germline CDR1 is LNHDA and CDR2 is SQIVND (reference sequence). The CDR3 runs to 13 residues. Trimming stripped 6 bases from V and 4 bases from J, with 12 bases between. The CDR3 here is CASRSQVIYGYTF. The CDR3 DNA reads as TGTGCCAGTAGGTCACAGGTCATCTATGGCTACACCTTC.